These T cell receptor beta chains were read from a single sample in a study of radiotherapy plus CTLA-4 blockade in lung cancer. Assay: immunoSEQ multiplex PCR; the TCRdb copy retains only in-frame clones and omits some. The table has tens of thousands of clones, more than 60% seen once. The specimen was peripheral blood, collected from a patient treated with radiotherapy plus ipilimumab. All receptors derive from a human donor with non-small cell lung cancer who had a partial response to radiotherapy plus ipilimumab. Some clones in this sample may be carry-over from other donors' samples. CDR3s include the opening cysteine and the closing phenylalanine or tryptophan. D genes are given only for firm matches. Clone size appears in some rows only: once, few, many, or a class for an expanded clone.

j_call: TRBJ1-5
v_call: TRBV7-8
d_call: TRBD1
clone_size: -
cdr3_aa: CASSSLRDQTGPLPHYQPQHF
cdr3_nt: TGTGCCAGCAGCTCCTTAAGGGACCAGACAGGGCCTTTACCTCATTATCAGCCCCAGCATTTT

j_call: TRBJ1-5
v_call: TRBV2
d_call: TRBD1
clone_size: few
cdr3_aa: CASRPGQGNNQPQHF
cdr3_nt: TGTGCCAGCAGGCCCGGACAGGGTAACAATCAGCCCCAGCATTTT

j_call: TRBJ2-3
v_call: TRBV19
d_call: -
clone_size: -
cdr3_aa: CASSIRSGGSTDTQYF
cdr3_nt: TGTGCCAGTAGTATTAGGAGCGGTGGAAGCACAGATACGCAGTATTTT

j_call: TRBJ2-7
v_call: TRBV7-6
d_call: TRBD1
clone_size: -
cdr3_aa: CASSLGNRGGEQYF
cdr3_nt: TGTGCCAGCAGCTTAGGAAACAGGGGCGGCGAGCAGTACTTC

j_call: TRBJ2-1
v_call: TRBV7-9
d_call: TRBD2
clone_size: few
cdr3_aa: CASSLGAGGPEFF
cdr3_nt: TGTGCCAGCAGCCTAGGAGCGGGAGGCCCAGAGTTCTTC

j_call: TRBJ2-2
v_call: TRBV18
d_call: -
clone_size: -
cdr3_aa: CASSPMARGNTGELFF
cdr3_nt: TGTGCCAGCTCACCTATGGCCAGGGGGAACACCGGGGAGCTGTTTTTT

j_call: TRBJ2-1
v_call: TRBV30
d_call: -
clone_size: -
cdr3_aa: CAWSKLNSYNEQFF
cdr3_nt: TGTGCCTGGAGTAAACTAAACTCCTACAATGAGCAGTTCTTC

j_call: TRBJ2-2
v_call: TRBV28
d_call: TRBD1
clone_size: few
cdr3_aa: CASSRTGGKTGELFF
cdr3_nt: TGTGCCAGCAGTCGGACAGGGGGCAAGACCGGGGAGCTGTTTTTT

j_call: TRBJ1-3
v_call: TRBV7-6
d_call: -
clone_size: -
cdr3_aa: CASSERPSSGNTIYF
cdr3_nt: TGTGCCAGCAGCGAGCGTCCGAGCTCTGGAAACACCATATATTTT

j_call: TRBJ1-5
v_call: TRBV27
d_call: TRBD1
clone_size: few
cdr3_aa: CASSSTGGPHF
cdr3_nt: TGTGCCAGCAGTTCTACAGGGGGACCGCATTTT

j_call: TRBJ2-6
v_call: TRBV5-1
d_call: -
clone_size: -
cdr3_aa: CASSLVNSPGANVLTF
cdr3_nt: TGCGCCAGCAGCTTGGTTAACAGCCCTGGGGCCAACGTCCTGACTTTC

j_call: TRBJ2-5
v_call: TRBV7-7
d_call: -
clone_size: -
cdr3_aa: CASSPRGWGETQYF
cdr3_nt: TGTGCCAGCAGCCCCCGGGGGTGGGGAGAGACCCAGTACTTC

j_call: TRBJ2-3
v_call: TRBV7-2
d_call: TRBD2
clone_size: -
cdr3_aa: CASSWTSGGLEDTQYF
cdr3_nt: TGTGCCAGCAGCTGGACTAGCGGGGGGTTAGAGGATACGCAGTATTTT

j_call: TRBJ2-2
v_call: TRBV5-1
d_call: -
clone_size: -
cdr3_aa: CASRGQGLVGELFF
cdr3_nt: TGCGCCAGCCGTGGGCAGGGATTGGTCGGGGAGCTGTTTTTT

j_call: TRBJ2-7
v_call: TRBV6-1
d_call: -
clone_size: -
cdr3_aa: CASSADSDEQYF
cdr3_nt: TGTGCCAGCAGTGCCGACAGCGACGAGCAGTACTTC

j_call: TRBJ2-5
v_call: TRBV7-9
d_call: -
clone_size: once
cdr3_aa: CASSFLTRKRETQYF
cdr3_nt: TGTGCCAGCAGCTTCCTGACCAGAAAGAGGGAGACCCAGTACTTC

j_call: TRBJ2-5
v_call: TRBV12-5
d_call: -
clone_size: -
cdr3_aa: CASDADSRDQETQYF
cdr3_nt: TGTGCTAGTGATGCGGATAGCAGGGACCAAGAGACCCAGTACTTC

j_call: TRBJ1-5
v_call: TRBV27
d_call: -
clone_size: -
cdr3_aa: CASSLSSTLDQPQHF
cdr3_nt: TGTGCCAGCAGTTTATCTTCCACTTTAGATCAGCCCCAGCATTTT

j_call: TRBJ1-6
v_call: TRBV19
d_call: -
clone_size: -
cdr3_aa: CASSSRGALNSPLHF
cdr3_nt: TGTGCCAGTAGTTCCAGGGGTGCCCTTAATTCACCCCTCCACTTT

j_call: TRBJ1-6
v_call: TRBV28
d_call: -
clone_size: many
cdr3_aa: CASSTDRSNSPLHF
cdr3_nt: TGTGCCAGCAGCACGGACAGATCTAATTCACCCCTCCACTTT

j_call: TRBJ1-1
v_call: TRBV21-1
d_call: -
clone_size: -
cdr3_aa: CASSPLVAEENTEAFF
cdr3_nt: TGTGCCAGCAGCCCACTCGTAGCGGAGGAGAACACTGAAGCTTTCTTT

j_call: TRBJ2-7
v_call: TRBV2
d_call: -
clone_size: -
cdr3_aa: CASQNYEQYF
cdr3_nt: TGTGCCAGCCAAAACTACGAGCAGTACTTC

j_call: TRBJ1-5
v_call: TRBV18
d_call: -
clone_size: -
cdr3_aa: CASSPSHPGAFQPQHF
cdr3_nt: TGTGCCAGCTCACCATCCCACCCGGGAGCATTCCAGCCCCAGCATTTT

j_call: TRBJ1-1
v_call: TRBV7-2
d_call: TRBD1
clone_size: few
cdr3_aa: CASSSSTGGSQAFF
cdr3_nt: TGTGCCAGCAGCTCGTCGACAGGGGGTTCTCAAGCTTTCTTT

j_call: TRBJ1-1
v_call: TRBV5-6
d_call: -
clone_size: -
cdr3_aa: CASSLSGDKYTEAFF
cdr3_nt: TGTGCCAGCAGCTTGTCAGGGGACAAATACACTGAAGCTTTCTTT

j_call: TRBJ2-5
v_call: TRBV5-1
d_call: -
clone_size: once
cdr3_aa: CASSFSGVQETQYF
cdr3_nt: TGCGCCAGCAGCTTTAGCGGAGTCCAAGAGACCCAGTACTTC

j_call: TRBJ1-1
v_call: TRBV4-2
d_call: -
clone_size: -
cdr3_aa: CASSQDPRTEAFF
cdr3_nt: TGTGCCAGCAGCCAAGATCCGAGGACTGAAGCTTTCTTT

j_call: TRBJ2-5
v_call: TRBV7-2
d_call: TRBD2
clone_size: once
cdr3_aa: CASSLGLAGGYQETQYF
cdr3_nt: TGTGCCAGCAGCTTAGGACTAGCGGGGGGGTACCAAGAGACCCAGTACTTC

j_call: TRBJ2-3
v_call: TRBV7-9
d_call: -
clone_size: once
cdr3_aa: CASSLTPTTDTQYF
cdr3_nt: TGTGCCAGCAGCTTAACGCCTACCACAGATACGCAGTATTTT

j_call: TRBJ2-7
v_call: TRBV6-5
d_call: -
clone_size: -
cdr3_aa: CASSYTSRGLPYEQYF
cdr3_nt: TGTGCCAGCAGTTACACCTCTAGGGGTCTCCCCTACGAGCAGTACTTC

j_call: TRBJ1-4
v_call: TRBV11-2
d_call: TRBD1
clone_size: -
cdr3_aa: CASSLGTGGEKLFF
cdr3_nt: TGTGCCAGCAGCTTAGGGACAGGGGGCGAAAAACTGTTTTTT

j_call: TRBJ1-2
v_call: TRBV29-1
d_call: TRBD1
clone_size: -
cdr3_aa: CSVESGTGVRGYTF
cdr3_nt: TGCAGCGTTGAAAGCGGGACAGGGGTTCGTGGCTACACCTTC

j_call: TRBJ1-1
v_call: TRBV7-9
d_call: -
clone_size: -
cdr3_aa: CASSGSDTTGFTEAFF
cdr3_nt: TGTGCCAGCAGCGGATCCGACACTACAGGCTTCACTGAAGCTTTCTTT

j_call: TRBJ1-1
v_call: TRBV6-5
d_call: -
clone_size: -
cdr3_aa: CASSYERRGEAFF
cdr3_nt: TGTGCCAGCAGTTACGAGAGGCGAGGGGAAGCTTTCTTT

j_call: TRBJ2-3
v_call: TRBV5-6
d_call: TRBD2
clone_size: -
cdr3_aa: CASSRDSSGAITDTQYF
cdr3_nt: TGTGCCAGCAGCCGCGATTCCAGCGGGGCGATCACTGATACGCAGTATTTT

j_call: TRBJ1-1
v_call: TRBV6-5
d_call: -
clone_size: -
cdr3_aa: CASSDQGLNTEAFF
cdr3_nt: TGTGCCAGCAGTGACCAGGGATTGAACACTGAAGCTTTCTTT

j_call: TRBJ1-5
v_call: TRBV5-6
d_call: -
clone_size: -
cdr3_aa: CASSSGQYSQPQHF
cdr3_nt: TGTGCCAGCAGCTCGGGACAATATAGCCAGCCCCAGCATTTT

j_call: TRBJ2-7
v_call: TRBV21-1
d_call: -
clone_size: -
cdr3_aa: CASRRPGQGNEQYF
cdr3_nt: TGTGCCTCCCGCCGACCGGGACAGGGGAACGAGCAGTACTTC

j_call: TRBJ1-3
v_call: TRBV19
d_call: TRBD1
clone_size: few
cdr3_aa: CASRRGGTAIGNTIYF
cdr3_nt: TGTGCCAGTAGGAGAGGCGGGACAGCGATTGGAAACACCATATATTTT

j_call: TRBJ2-5
v_call: TRBV7-3
d_call: TRBD2
clone_size: -
cdr3_aa: CASSLTRGGLGETQYF
cdr3_nt: TGTGCCAGCAGCTTAACGCGGGGGGGCCTGGGGGAGACCCAGTACTTC

j_call: TRBJ2-2
v_call: TRBV6-6
d_call: TRBD2
clone_size: -
cdr3_aa: CASRDRSGGNTGELFF
cdr3_nt: TGTGCCAGCAGAGACCGTAGCGGGGGGAACACCGGGGAGCTGTTTTTT

j_call: TRBJ2-3
v_call: TRBV28
d_call: -
clone_size: once
cdr3_aa: CASSLSLAGFTDTQYF
cdr3_nt: TGTGCCAGCAGTTTGTCACTGGCAGGGTTCACAGATACGCAGTATTTT

j_call: TRBJ2-7
v_call: TRBV11-2
d_call: TRBD2
clone_size: -
cdr3_aa: CASSFSAGSSYEQYF
cdr3_nt: TGTGCCAGCAGCTTCTCAGCGGGGAGCTCCTACGAGCAGTACTTC

j_call: TRBJ2-3
v_call: TRBV4-2
d_call: -
clone_size: -
cdr3_aa: CASSRMGTEGADTQYF
cdr3_nt: TGTGCCAGCAGCCGCATGGGAACGGAGGGTGCAGATACGCAGTATTTT

j_call: TRBJ2-2
v_call: TRBV9
d_call: -
clone_size: -
cdr3_aa: CASSVAGNTGELFF
cdr3_nt: TGTGCCAGCAGCGTAGCGGGGAACACCGGGGAGCTGTTTTTT

j_call: TRBJ2-1
v_call: TRBV13
d_call: TRBD2
clone_size: -
cdr3_aa: CASSYQLGLAGAYEQFF
cdr3_nt: TGTGCCAGCAGCTACCAATTAGGACTAGCGGGAGCCTATGAGCAGTTCTTC

j_call: TRBJ1-4
v_call: TRBV11-2
d_call: TRBD1
clone_size: -
cdr3_aa: CASSLDPGTGPRKLFF
cdr3_nt: TGTGCCAGCAGCTTAGACCCGGGGACAGGTCCGAGGAAACTGTTTTTT

j_call: TRBJ2-1
v_call: TRBV29-1
d_call: TRBD1
clone_size: -
cdr3_aa: CSVSGTGAFNEQFF
cdr3_nt: TGCAGCGTTTCCGGGACAGGGGCCTTCAATGAGCAGTTCTTC

j_call: TRBJ1-6
v_call: TRBV7-6
d_call: TRBD1
clone_size: -
cdr3_aa: CASSRQGEGYNSPLHF
cdr3_nt: TGTGCCAGCAGCCGACAGGGGGAAGGGTATAATTCACCCCTCCACTTT

j_call: TRBJ2-2
v_call: TRBV10-1
d_call: -
clone_size: -
cdr3_aa: CASSSSTGELFF
cdr3_nt: TGCGCCAGCAGTAGCTCCACCGGGGAGCTGTTTTTT

j_call: TRBJ2-7
v_call: TRBV30
d_call: -
clone_size: -
cdr3_aa: CAWSGFGEQYF
cdr3_nt: TGTGCCTGGAGTGGGTTCGGGGAGCAGTACTTC